The following is a T cell receptor (beta chain) sequence with its context. TCRdb re-called the 5' RACE reads with MiXCR, one entry per CDR3 protein. The data show a few hundred thousand distinct CDR3 sequences, 16% seen once. The data were taken from a study of T-cell memory formation after mild COVID-19. Germline assignment: CDR1 SGDLS and CDR2 YYNGEE. The V and J ends lost 2 bases and 4 bases, in that order; junction bases with no gene match: 6. This CDR3 is 15 amino acids long. The sample comprised PBMCs or a T cell subset sorted from them (not recorded which). The chain recombines TRBV9 with TRBJ1-2; 9 nucleotides line up with TRBD1. The receptor was isolated from a young man who had mild COVID-19 (a few samples of this study predate the infection). Cell type and time point are not known. CDR3 nucleotides: TGTGCCAGCAGCGTTACAGGGGGCGGATCCTATGGCTACACCTTC. This sequence encodes CASSVTGGGSYGYTF.